The rows below give T cell receptor beta chains drawn from one sample of a study of T cell responses to AZD1222 COVID-19 vaccine. Sequenced by immunoSEQ multiplex PCR; TCRdb stores in-frame clones only, minus some. This sample has 120,000 to 150,000 clones, with around 88% found just once. The input for sequencing was peripheral blood, taken on day 0 of AZD1222 vaccination. These receptors were collected from an adult in good health. CDR3s leave out the opening cysteine and the closing phenylalanine or tryptophan.

j_call | cdr3_length | v_call | cdr3_aa
TRBJ1-1 | 12 | TRBV7-2 | ASSLEQMNTEAF
TRBJ2-3 | 16 | TRBV4-3 | ASSQVGTSGRGADTQY
TRBJ1-1 | 13 | TRBV29-1 | SGGERLDVNTEAF
TRBJ2-3 | 14 | TRBV11-3 | ASSLGLAGSEDTQY
TRBJ1-1 | 12 | TRBV28 | ASSSADSNTEAF
TRBJ2-5 | 12 | TRBV28 | ASSLKAGTETQY
TRBJ1-1 | 9 | TRBV18 | ASSKGGEAF
TRBJ1-2 | 14 | TRBV4-3 | ASSQDRAGGNYGYT
TRBJ1-2 | 12 | TRBV28 | ASSFAQTNYGYT
TRBJ2-2 | 14 | TRBV24-1 | ATSDFSAGDTGELF
TRBJ1-5 | 13 | TRBV6-2/TRBV6-3 | ASSLGRQGIQPQH
TRBJ1-1 | 13 | TRBV3-1/TRBV3-2 | ASSLGDSQNTEAF